This T cell receptor (beta chain) is drawn from a study of T-cell memory formation after mild COVID-19. Trimming stripped 10 bases from V and 4 bases from J, with 22 bases between. CDR3 length: 15 residues. Germline V gives CDR1 MGHDK, CDR2 SYGVNS. TCRdb re-called the 5' RACE reads through MiXCR, storing one row per CDR3 protein. The data show about 400,000 distinct CDR3 sequences, with 16% seen just once and roughly 21% held by the top ten. This chain joins TRBV25-1 and TRBJ1-2; D is possibly TRBD1 (6 bases). The TCR originated in a man between 18 and 29 years old who had mild COVID-19 (a few samples of this study predate the infection). Cell type and time point are not known. Sequencing input: PBMCs or a T cell subset sorted from them (not recorded which). CDR3 in amino acids: CANKEGPGQVYGYTF. The CDR3 bases are TGTGCCAACAAAGAAGGCCCGGGACAAGTCTATGGCTACACCTTC.